The 4 T cell receptor beta chains reported below all come from one sample, sequenced in a study of blood T cell repertoires in COVID-19. Only in-frame clones appear in the TCRdb table, and some are missing; sequencing was by immunoSEQ multiplex PCR. The data show roughly 150,000 clones, about 83% seen once. Input material: peripheral blood. These receptors all come from a human donor in a cohort sampled during active COVID-19.

This chain connects TRBV24-1 to TRBJ2-1, with TRBD1 matching over 8 bases. This CDR3 has 16 amino acids. CDR1 is KGHDR, CDR2 SFDVKD, per germline. The V gene end was trimmed by 4 bases and the J gene end by 5 bases; junction bases not matched to a gene: 9. Here the CDR3 reads CATSESDRGQHNEQFF. CDR3 DNA sequence: TGTGCCACCAGTGAGAGCGACAGGGGACAACACAATGAGCAGTTCTTC.

The chain carries TRBV6-5 and TRBJ1-1, with D maybe TRBD1 (5 bases). Trimming removed 1 base at V and 5 bases at J, with 8 bases between. There are 13 residues in the CDR3. The germline V gene encodes CDR1 MNHEY and CDR2 SVGAGI. For the CDR3, the DNA is TGTGCCAGCAGTTACTTCGACAGAACTGAAGCTTTCTTT. Its translation: CASSYFDRTEAFF.

The table lists this clone with a count of one. J is TRBJ2-4 and V is TRBV6-1; unclear D gene. Looked up from germline, CDR1 is MNHNS and CDR2 is SASEGT. CDR3 length equals 11 residues. V lost 2 bases to trimming and J lost 9 bases, with 5 bases between them. CDR3: CASSESSIQYF. DNA for the CDR3: TGTGCCAGCAGTGAATCGAGCATTCAGTACTTC.

The chain recombines TRBV7-9 with TRBJ2-1, with 12 positions matching TRBD2. Trimming took 1 base from V and 5 from J; bases not matched to a gene: 3. The CDR3 spans 16 residues. Germline loops: CDR1 SEHNR, CDR2 FQNEAQ (reference sequence). The CDR3 DNA follows: TGTGCCAGCAGCTTAGTGCGGACTAGCGGGGACAATGAGCAGTTCTTC. Protein: CASSLVRTSGDNEQFF.